These 27 T cell receptor beta chains came from one sample sequenced in a study of Graves' ophthalmopathy and Graves' hyperthyroidism. Amplifying from RNA transcripts, the study obtained TCR beta CDR3 regions. An opening RT-PCR round employed HTBI primers and preceded a second-round multiplex PCR. TCRdb redid the calling of the multiplex PCR reads with MiXCR, one entry per CDR3 protein. The data hold over a million distinct CDR3 sequences, with around a third observed a single time. Sequences were obtained from peripheral blood or thyroid tissue (not recorded which). The origin of the receptors is an adult man with Graves' hyperthyroidism.

The rearrangement joins TRBV5-1 to TRBJ1-2; 8 bases match TRBD1. With 7 bases clipped from V and 8 bases from J, the junction kept 4 bases outside the gene matches. Germline V gene lookup returns CDR1 SGHRS and CDR2 YFSETQ. The CDR3 runs to 11 residues. CDR3 coding DNA: TGCGCCAGCCAACGGGACAGGGGCTACACCTTC. Translated, it gives CASQRDRGYTF. The complete variable domain, with remaining parts taken from reference TRBV5-1 and TRBJ1-2, reads KAGVTQTPRYLIKTRGQQVTLSCSPISGHRSVSWYQQTPGQGLQFLFEYFSETQRNKGNFPGRFSGRQFSNSRSEMNVSTLELGDSALYLCASQRDRGYTFGSGTRLTVV.

This clonotype is a singleton in its sample. A junction end diverges from the germline sequence, so it may reflect a read error. The chain joins TRBV7-9 to TRBJ1-2; D is perhaps TRBD1 (5 bases). The CDR3 is made up of 15 amino acids. CDR1 and CDR2 from the germline V gene are SEHNR and FQNEAQ (reference sequence). In nucleotides, the CDR3 is TGTGCCAGCAGCCTAGCGGGACTAATGAACTATGGCTACACCTTC. It translates to CASSLAGLMNYGYTF. The full variable domain, completed using reference TRBV7-9 and TRBJ1-2, is DTGVSQNPRHKITKRGQNVTFRCDPISEHNRLYWYRQTLGQGPEFLTYFQNEAQLEKSRLLSDRFSAERPKGSFSTLEIQRTEQGDSAMYLCASSLAGLMNYGYTFGSGTRLTVV.

This clonotype was counted only a few times. This chain joins TRBV11-2 and TRBJ2-7, with 9 bases matching TRBD1. There are 17 residues in the CDR3. CDR1 and CDR2 from the germline V gene are SGHAT and FQNNGV. Trimming cost V 6 bases and J 2 bases; bases outside gene matches: 14. CDR3 sequence: CASSSTSGTGFTYEQYF. The CDR3 DNA sequence: TGTGCCAGCAGTTCTACCAGCGGGACAGGGTTTACCTACGAGCAGTACTTC. Full variable domain (missing parts from reference TRBV11-2 and TRBJ2-7): EAGVAQSPRYKIIEKRQSVAFWCNPISGHATLYWYQQILGQGPKLLIQFQNNGVVDDSQLPKDRFSAERLKGVDSTLKIQPAKLEDSAVYLCASSSTSGTGFTYEQYFGPGTRLTVT.

This clonotype occurred many times. The V and J genes are TRBV7-9 and TRBJ2-7; TRBD1 matches 7 bases. The CDR3 has 12 amino acids. J lost 5 bases, V lost 6 bases, and 4 bases had no gene match. Germline loops: CDR1 SEHNR, CDR2 FQNEAQ (reference sequence). The CDR3 DNA sequence: TGTGCCAGCAGGGATACAGGGGACGAGCAGTACTTC. It is translated as CASRDTGDEQYF. Variable domain in full (rest from reference TRBV7-9 and TRBJ2-7): DTGVSQNPRHKITKRGQNVTFRCDPISEHNRLYWYRQTLGQGPEFLTYFQNEAQLEKSRLLSDRFSAERPKGSFSTLEIQRTEQGDSAMYLCASRDTGDEQYFGPGTRLTVT.

This clonotype was counted many times. This chain uses TRBV7-9 with TRBJ1-1; D not resolved. The CDR3 is made up of 15 amino acids. V was trimmed by 6 bases and J by 2 bases, leaving 16 bases between them. Germline V lookup: CDR1 SEHNR, CDR2 FQNEAQ (reference sequence). As DNA, the CDR3 is TGTGCCAGCAGTCCGTACGTGCAAAGCAACACTGAAGCTTTCTTT. It yields the protein CASSPYVQSNTEAFF.

V and J are TRBV2 and TRBJ1-6; D is possibly TRBD1 (6 bases). This CDR3 region has 18 residues. Germline V gene sequence: CDR1 SNHLY, CDR2 FYNNEI. Trimming left V 8 bases short and J 10 bases short, with 30 bases between. The CDR3 reads CASDKGLLDVGGASPLHF. The DNA of the CDR3 is TGTGCCAGCGATAAAGGTCTCCTGGATGTCGGGGGCGCCTCACCCCTCCACTTT.

The chain recombines TRBV15 with TRBJ1-2; tentative D call: TRBD1 (6 bases). Trimming cost V 5 bases and J 7 bases, with 17 bases left between them. This CDR3 spans 14 amino acids. Germline V gene data show CDR1 as LNHNV and CDR2 as YYDKDF (reference sequence). The CDR3 reads CATSLTSGVAGYTF. CDR3 DNA: TGTGCCACCAGCCTCACTTCAGGGGTGGCTGGCTACACCTTC.

The rearrangement links TRBV12-3 or TRBV12-4 to TRBJ1-1, with a weak D call TRBD1 (5 bases). Trimming shortened V by 3 bases and J by 1 base, and 12 bases separated the two germline ends. This CDR3 region has 15 residues. CDR3 in amino acids: CASSFLGRANTEAFF. The CDR3 DNA sequence: TGTGCCAGCAGTTTTTTGGGACGGGCGAACACTGAAGCTTTCTTT.

The V call is TRBV7-2, the J call TRBJ1-5; the match to TRBD1 covers 7 bases. The CDR3 runs 15 residues. V was clipped by 5 bases and J by 4 bases; unmatched bases: 8. Germline CDR1 is SGHTA and CDR2 is FQGNSA. This chain's CDR3 is CASSTLGQENQPQHF. The CDR3 DNA reads TGTGCCAGCAGCACCCTTGGACAGGAAAATCAGCCCCAGCATTTT.

The chain uses TRBV19 and TRBJ2-7; TRBD2 aligns across 8 bases. The length of the CDR3 is 15 residues. Germline CDR1 is LNHDA and CDR2 is SQIVND (reference sequence). V trimming: 6 bases; J trimming: 2 bases; junction bases outside the gene matches: 9. The CDR3 sequence: CASSHPGGATYEQYF. CDR3 in DNA: TGTGCCAGTAGCCATCCGGGGGGGGCGACCTACGAGCAGTACTTC.

The rearrangement uses TRBV10-3 and TRBJ1-2; 7 bases agree with TRBD1. Germline CDR1 ENHRY, CDR2 SYGVKD. Germline trimming cut 5 bases from V and 2 bases from J; bases unmatched to any gene: 5. This CDR3 contains 14 residues. CDR3 region: CAISFGQVNYGYTF. For the CDR3, the DNA is TGTGCCATCAGTTTCGGACAGGTCAACTATGGCTACACCTTC.

At least ten counts were recorded for this clonotype. CDR3 region: CASMIPGELFF. In nucleotides, the CDR3 is TGTGCCAGCATGATACCCGGGGAGCTGTTTTTT. The J gene is TRBJ2-2, the V gene TRBV12-3 or TRBV12-4; D not certain. Between the trimmed V and J ends, which lost 7 bases and 6 bases, there was a span of 6 bases. This CDR3 spans 11 amino acids.

The table lists this clonotype with a few counts. CDR3 sequence (DNA): TGCAGTGGCGAACTCCAAGAGACCCAGTACTTC. Translating gives CSGELQETQYF. The J gene is TRBJ2-5, the V gene TRBV20-1, with D hard to call. This CDR3 has 11 amino acids. Germline V CDR1 and CDR2: DFQATT, SNEGSKA (reference sequence). V was clipped by 7 bases and J by 1 base, with 7 bases between them.

This clonotype was detected many times. The rearrangement joins TRBV7-9 to TRBJ2-2; D remains ambiguous. Germline V lookup: CDR1 SEHNR, CDR2 FQNEAQ (reference sequence). The CDR3 sequence is 13 residues long. V gave up 6 bases and J gave up 4 bases, with 9 bases separating them. CDR3 region: CASSHTSTGELFF. CDR3 coding DNA: TGTGCCAGCAGTCATACGTCCACCGGGGAGCTGTTTTTT.

J is TRBJ2-3 and V is TRBV2; 9 bases align to TRBD2. The V gene end was trimmed by 8 bases and the J gene end by 3 bases; junction bases not matched to a gene: 6. Germline CDR1 reads SNHLY; CDR2 reads FYNNEI. The length of the CDR3 is 14 residues. CDR3 sequence: CASGSAGGTDTQYF. CDR3 bases: TGTGCCAGCGGATCAGCGGGAGGAACAGATACGCAGTATTTT.

The J gene is TRBJ2-7, the V gene TRBV12-3 or TRBV12-4; 8 positions match TRBD1. The CDR3 has 14 residues. Germline trimming cut 3 bases from V and 5 bases from J; bases unmatched to any gene: 6. This CDR3 is CASSFRDRPNEQYF. CDR3 DNA sequence: TGTGCCAGCAGTTTCCGGGACAGGCCAAACGAGCAGTACTTC.

This clonotype was recorded only once. This rearrangement joins TRBV7-2 to TRBJ1-2; possible D gene TRBD1, 6 bases. The germline CDR1 and CDR2 sequences are SGHTA and FQGNSA. The CDR3 is 15 amino acids. V shed 5 bases and J shed 6 bases, with 19 bases lying between them. Here the CDR3 reads CASSRRPQGGDGYTF. The CDR3 nucleotides read TGTGCCAGCAGCCGACGACCACAAGGGGGAGATGGCTACACCTTC. The complete variable domain, with remaining parts taken from reference TRBV7-2 and TRBJ1-2, reads GAGVSQSPSNKVTEKGKDVELRCDPISGHTALYWYRQSLGQGLEFLIYFQGNSAPDKSGLPSDRFSAERTGGSVSTLTIQRTQQEDSAVYLCASSRRPQGGDGYTFGSGTRLTVV.

In nucleotides, the CDR3 is TGTGCCAGAAACCAGGGTAACTACGAGCAGTACTTC. This sequence encodes CARNQGNYEQYF. V gene TRBV2 combines with J gene TRBJ2-7; D possibly corresponds to TRBD1 (5 bases). From germline, CDR1 is SNHLY and CDR2 FYNNEI. Trimming cost V 9 bases and J 3 bases, with 12 bases left between them. The CDR3 is made up of 12 amino acids.

The table lists this clonotype with many counts. J is TRBJ1-5 and V is TRBV7-8, with D possibly matching TRBD1 (6 bases). Trimming took 1 base from V and 2 from J, leaving 18 bases between them. The CDR3 sequence is 18 residues long. Germline loops: CDR1 SGHVS, CDR2 FQNEAQ. The CDR3 coding sequence is TGTGCCAGCAGCTTAGTTGCCACTAGGGACATTGGCAATCAGCCCCAGCATTTT. The encoded protein is CASSLVATRDIGNQPQHF.

Regarding this clonotype: Relative to the germline gene, one junction end is altered; a read error may explain this. This chain connects TRBV29-1 to TRBJ1-5; unclear D gene. From germline, CDR1 is SQVTM and CDR2 ANQGSEA. The CDR3 has 14 residues. The CDR3: CGVPGIRSNQLQHF. CDR3 DNA: TGCGGCGTTCCCGGCATTCGTAGCAATCAGCTCCAGCATTTT.

The chain combines TRBV10-3 with TRBJ1-6, with a tentative D call TRBD1 (5 bases). Germline CDR1 ENHRY, CDR2 SYGVKD. This CDR3 is built from 14 residues. The V gene lost 6 bases and the J gene lost 7 bases, with 13 bases spanning the gap. The CDR3 protein is CAISGTVSNSPLHF. The CDR3 DNA follows: TGTGCCATCAGCGGGACGGTTTCGAATTCACCCCTCCACTTT.

This clonotype has just one count. The V call is TRBV24-1, the J call TRBJ2-5; D is perhaps TRBD1 (6 bases). V was cut by 5 bases and J by 7 bases, with 19 bases left in between. The CDR3 has 15 amino acids. Germline V gene sequence: CDR1 KGHDR, CDR2 SFDVKD. CDR3 in amino acids: CATSVVGAGELTQYF. DNA for the CDR3: TGTGCCACCAGTGTTGTGGGGGCAGGGGAGTTGACCCAGTACTTC.

Only a few counts were recorded for this clonotype. In DNA, the CDR3 is TGTGCCAGCAGCATCAACGGAGGGACCGACACTGAAGCTTTCTTT. It yields the protein CASSINGGTDTEAFF. The chain combines TRBV7-3 with TRBJ1-1, with a tentative D call TRBD1 (5 bases). The V and J ends lost 5 bases and 3 bases respectively, with 16 bases between them. The CDR3 is 15 amino acids. Germline-derived CDR1 and CDR2 are SGHTA and FQGTGA.

This clonotype was counted only a few times. The chain recombines TRBV14 with TRBJ1-3; no reliable D call. CDR3 size: 17 residues. The germline V gene encodes CDR1 SGHDN and CDR2 FVKESK. V was cut by 0 bases and J by 0 bases, with 12 bases left in between. This CDR3 is CASSQDSMIYSGNTIYF. DNA for the CDR3: TGTGCCAGCAGCCAAGATTCGATGATCTACTCTGGAAACACCATATATTTT.

This clonotype was seen more than once but under ten times. J is TRBJ2-7 and V is TRBV11-2; weak D call: TRBD1 (6 bases). The germline CDR1 and CDR2 sequences are SGHAT and FQNNGV. This CDR3 spans 13 amino acids. V was trimmed by 5 bases and J by 3 bases, leaving 11 bases between them. CDR3 residues: CASSQEDSYEQYF. For the CDR3, the DNA is TGTGCCAGCAGCCAAGAGGACAGCTACGAGCAGTACTTC. The variable domain in full, with the rest retrieved from reference TRBV11-2 and TRBJ2-7, is EAGVAQSPRYKIIEKRQSVAFWCNPISGHATLYWYQQILGQGPKLLIQFQNNGVVDDSQLPKDRFSAERLKGVDSTLKIQPAKLEDSAVYLCASSQEDSYEQYFGPGTRLTVT.

The V gene is TRBV19, the J gene TRBJ1-5; D is uncertain. The CDR3 is 15 amino acids. The V gene lost 6 bases and the J gene lost 2 bases, with 14 bases spanning the gap. Germline CDR1 is LNHDA and CDR2 is SQIVND (reference sequence). In DNA, the CDR3 is TGTGCCAGTAGCCTCAAGGAATCGGGCAATCAGCCCCAGCATTTT. The encoded protein is CASSLKESGNQPQHF.

The genes are TRBV5-1 and TRBJ1-2; D remains ambiguous. The V gene lost 0 bases and the J gene lost 6 bases, with 6 bases spanning the gap. CDR1 is SGHRS, CDR2 YFSETQ, per germline. CDR3 length equals 12 residues. Written as DNA, the CDR3 is TGCGCCAGCAGCTTGGGGGCAGATGGCTACACCTTC. This encodes CASSLGADGYTF.